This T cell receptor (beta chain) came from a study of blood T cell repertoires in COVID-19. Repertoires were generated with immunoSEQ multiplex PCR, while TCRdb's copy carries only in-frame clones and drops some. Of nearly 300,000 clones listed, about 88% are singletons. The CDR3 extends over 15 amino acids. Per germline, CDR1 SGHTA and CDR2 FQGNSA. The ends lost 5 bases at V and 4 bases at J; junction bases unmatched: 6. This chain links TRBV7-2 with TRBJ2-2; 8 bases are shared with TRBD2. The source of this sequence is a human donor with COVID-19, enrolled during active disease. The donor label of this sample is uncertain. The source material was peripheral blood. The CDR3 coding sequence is TGTGCCAGCAGCCCAGCGGGGGCTAGCACCGGGGAGCTGTTTTTT. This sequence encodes CASSPAGASTGELFF.